This TCR beta chain stems from a study of OX40 agonist ivuxolimab in advanced cancers. Using immunoSEQ multiplex PCR, the repertoire was profiled, and TCRdb retains in-frame clones only, with some absent. This table holds over 10,000 clones, approximately 90% found once. Germline V gene lookup returns CDR1 SGHRS and CDR2 YFSETQ. Trimming cost V 4 bases and J 4 bases; bases outside gene matches: 5. CDR3 size: 15 residues. The chain joins TRBV5-1 to TRBJ2-7, with 13 bases that match TRBD2. This specimen consisted of CD4+ or CD8+ T cells sorted from blood, obtained in a trial of the OX40 agonist ivuxolimab. The receptor comes from an adult with an advanced solid tumor such as melanoma, head and neck, liver or kidney cancer. The CDR3 DNA reads as TGCGCCAGCAGCCAATCGACTAGCGGGAGGTACGAGCAGTACTTC. It codes for CASSQSTSGRYEQYF.